A single sample is the source of the 21 T cell receptor beta chains below, sequenced in a study of blood T cells in healthy people across ages (dated by TCRdb to between 2014 and 2017). Library preparation was by 5' RACE. Sequencing was performed on an Illumina HiSeq 2500. A second roughly 7 to 12 cycle PCR used a sample-barcoded 5' primer and a J-beta primer mix. Through fastp at Q25 and MiXCR, TCRdb rebuilt clones from the public reads, retaining in-frame beta chains. Every CDR3 protein is listed once, alongside the most common genes and DNA of its rows. The sample includes hundreds of thousands of distinct CDR3 sequences, with 35% to 60% observed a single time. 18% of the sample is taken by the ten largest. Sequencing used blood. The receptors here all came from an elderly man in good health.

V and J are TRBV12-3 or TRBV12-4 and TRBJ2-1; maybe TRBD1 (6 bases). CDR3 length equals 18 residues. Trimming pared 3 bases from V and 1 base from J, leaving 19 bases between. The CDR3 protein is CASSFASTGRVSYNEQFF. The CDR3 DNA sequence: TGTGCCAGCAGTTTCGCTTCCACAGGGCGAGTTTCCTACAATGAGCAGTTCTTC.

This clonotype was counted at least ten times. V is TRBV7-2 and J is TRBJ2-3; D is unclear. Trimming left V 5 bases short and J 1 base short, with 16 bases between. The CDR3 spans 16 residues. The V gene's germline CDR1 is SGHTA and CDR2 FQGNSA. CDR3 loop: CASSPQDARRTDTQYF. In DNA form, the CDR3 reads TGTGCCAGCAGCCCCCAGGACGCCCGGCGCACAGATACGCAGTATTTT.

With regard to this clonotype: Germline and junction disagree at one end, which may indicate a read error. The gene calls are TRBV7-2 and TRBJ2-7; 7 bases match TRBD1. This CDR3 spans 14 amino acids. CDR1 and CDR2 from the germline V gene are SGHTA and FQGNSA. CDR3 in amino acids: CASTPGQSSYEQYF. Written as DNA, the CDR3 is TGTGCCAGCACCCCGGGACAGTCCTCCTACGAACAGTACTTC.

This clonotype has just a few counts. This rearrangement joins TRBV6-1 to TRBJ2-1; 8 bases match TRBD2. This CDR3 has 17 amino acids. Germline lookup yields CDR1 MNHNS and CDR2 SASEGT. Trimming at V came to 4 bases and at J to 1 base, leaving 9 bases not matched to a gene. CDR3 region: CASSGNLRGRSYNEQFF. In DNA, the CDR3 is TGTGCCAGCAGTGGGAACCTTCGCGGGAGGTCCTACAATGAGCAGTTCTTC.

The gene calls are TRBV7-9 and TRBJ1-4; D gene unclear. The CDR3 has 13 amino acids. The V gene lost 6 bases and the J gene lost 8 bases, with 13 bases spanning the gap. CDR1 is SEHNR and CDR2 is FQNEAQ in the germline V gene (reference sequence). CDR3 bases: TGTGCCAGCAGGACCCCCGACGGAGAAAAACTGTTTTTT. Its protein is CASRTPDGEKLFF.

The V call is TRBV5-4, the J call TRBJ1-2; 8 bases are a match to TRBD1. This CDR3 has 14 amino acids. The V segment lost 4 bases and the J segment 2 bases; nucleotides outside the gene matches: 4. Germline V CDR1 and CDR2: SGHNT, YYREEE (reference sequence). The CDR3 DNA is TGTGCCAGCAGCGTGACAGGGGCGAACTATGGCTACACCTTC. It translates to CASSVTGANYGYTF.

This clonotype has only a few counts. V gene TRBV27 combines with J gene TRBJ2-1; 10 bases map to TRBD2. V shed 10 bases and J 2 bases; nucleotides not matched to a gene: 5. The CDR3 loop spans 14 amino acids. CDR1 is MNHEY, CDR2 SMNVEV, per germline (reference sequence). DNA for the CDR3: TGTGCCACCGCACTAGCGGGACCCTACAATGAGCAGTTCTTC. Protein sequence: CATALAGPYNEQFF.

This clonotype was seen many times. The V gene is TRBV12-3 or TRBV12-4, the J gene TRBJ1-5, with D hard to call. CDR3 size: 14 residues. Trimming stripped 3 bases from V and 4 bases from J, with 10 bases between. CDR3 residues: CASSFSGENQPQHF. The CDR3 bases are TGTGCCAGCAGTTTCTCGGGTGAGAATCAGCCCCAGCATTTT.

This clonotype turned up a few times. The CDR3 sequence is CSAGTSSGGSVREQFF. In DNA form, the CDR3 reads TGCAGCGCTGGGACGTCTAGCGGAGGTTCGGTCCGGGAGCAGTTCTTC. This rearrangement joins TRBV29-1 to TRBJ2-1; 7 bases are a match to TRBD2. V lost 7 bases and J lost 10; bases outside the gene matches: 22. This CDR3 has 16 amino acids. Germline assignment: CDR1 SQVTM and CDR2 ANQGSEA.

This clonotype was recorded at least ten times. The chain carries TRBV29-1 and TRBJ2-3; a weak D match, TRBD2 (5 bases). Germline CDR1 is SQVTM and CDR2 is ANQGSEA. This CDR3 is 14 amino acids long. Trimming removed 7 bases from V and 1 base from J, with 15 bases in between. CDR3 nucleotide sequence: TGCAGCGAGGTTGGCGGGTCTGGCACAGATACGCAGTATTTT. The encoded protein is CSEVGGSGTDTQYF.

The rearrangement joins TRBV19 to TRBJ2-5; 8 nucleotides agree with TRBD1. The CDR3 has 14 amino acids. J lost 3 bases, V lost 3 bases, and 3 bases had no gene match. Germline CDR1 and CDR2: LNHDA and SQIVND (reference sequence). CDR3: CASSIQQGEETQYF. The CDR3 DNA follows: TGTGCCAGTAGTATCCAACAGGGGGAAGAGACCCAGTACTTC.

J is TRBJ2-1 and V is TRBV20-1; TRBD2 aligns across 9 bases. Germline lookup yields CDR1 DFQATT and CDR2 SNEGSKA (reference sequence). Losses at the gene ends were 5 bases for V and 9 bases for J; bases not matched to a gene: 14. The CDR3 extends over 15 amino acids. This CDR3 is CSAGIAGAASVEQFF. DNA of the CDR3: TGCAGTGCTGGAATAGCGGGAGCGGCGTCGGTTGAGCAGTTCTTC.

The table lists this clonotype with a few counts. The chain combines TRBV13 with TRBJ2-2; D is possibly TRBD1 or TRBD2 (5 bases each). Germline CDR1 is PRHDT and CDR2 is FYEKMQ (reference sequence). Trimming removed 5 bases at V and 0 bases at J, with 13 bases between. The CDR3 is made up of 16 amino acids. CDR3 sequence: CASSPRDPPNTGELFF. The DNA of the CDR3 is TGTGCCAGCAGCCCACGGGACCCACCGAACACCGGGGAGCTGTTTTTT.

This clonotype came up a few times. This chain joins TRBV12-3 or TRBV12-4 and TRBJ2-4; 7 positions match TRBD2. The CDR3 extends over 17 amino acids. J gave up 3 bases and V 0 bases, and 8 bases lay outside the gene matches. CDR3 in amino acids: CASSLAQAGRDKNIQYF. Here the CDR3 DNA reads TGTGCCAGCAGTTTAGCCCAAGCAGGGAGGGACAAAAACATTCAGTACTTC.

This clonotype occurred many times. The chain links TRBV10-3 to TRBJ2-1; D tentatively fits TRBD1 or TRBD2 (5 bases each). CDR1 is ENHRY and CDR2 is SYGVKD in the germline V gene. There are 14 residues in the CDR3. V dropped 5 bases and J dropped 5 bases, with 13 bases sitting between them. The CDR3 nucleotides read TGTGCCATCAGTAACACCGGGACGAACAATGAGCAGTTCTTC. Its translation: CAISNTGTNNEQFF.

The V and J genes are TRBV9 and TRBJ1-1; 7 nucleotides agree with TRBD1. Germline V gives CDR1 SGDLS, CDR2 YYNGEE. The CDR3 consists of 14 residues. J lost 6 bases, V lost 4 bases, and 9 bases had no gene match. The CDR3 reads CASSSQGGRSEAFF. CDR3 nucleotide sequence: TGTGCCAGCAGCTCCCAGGGGGGGAGGTCTGAAGCTTTCTTT.

With respect to this clonotype: A much larger clone lies one base from this, so it may be a read error. CDR3: CASSKASGRSNKQFF. DNA of the CDR3: TGCGCCAGCAGTAAGGCGAGCGGGAGATCCAATAAGCAGTTCTTC. The chain is built from TRBV5-1 and TRBJ2-1; 8 bases match TRBD2. Germline values: CDR1 SGHRS, CDR2 YFSETQ. There are 15 residues in the CDR3.

V and J are TRBV24-1 and TRBJ2-7, with D maybe TRBD1 (5 bases). The germline V gene has CDR1 KGHDR and CDR2 SFDVKD. The CDR3 has 13 residues. Trimming took off 5 bases at V and 1 base at J, with 8 bases between the two ends. The CDR3 sequence: CATSGQGSYEQYF. The CDR3 coding sequence is TGTGCCACCAGTGGCCAGGGATCCTACGAGCAGTACTTC.

The genes are TRBV5-5 and TRBJ2-3; weak D call: TRBD1 (6 bases). The CDR3 extends over 15 amino acids. Germline V gene data show CDR1 as SGHKS and CDR2 as YYEKEE (reference sequence). V was cut by 2 bases and J by 0 bases, with 10 bases left in between. The CDR3 nucleotides read TGTGCCAGCAGCTTCTTTCAGGGGAGCACAGATACGCAGTATTTT. Translation gives CASSFFQGSTDTQYF. Supplemented by reference TRBV5-5 and TRBJ2-3, the full variable domain reads DAGVTQSPTHLIKTRGQQVTLRCSPISGHKSVSWYQQVLGQGPQFIFQYYEKEERGRGNFPDRFSARQFPNYSSELNVNALLLGDSALYLCASSFFQGSTDTQYFGPGTRLTVL.

This clonotype was found many times. The V gene is TRBV7-2, the J gene TRBJ2-7; D unclear. Deletions cut 1 base from V and 0 bases from J, with 7 bases between. CDR3 length: 14 amino acids. CDR1 is SGHTA and CDR2 is FQGNSA in the germline V gene. CDR3 sequence: CASSLGRNSYEQYF. CDR3 in DNA: TGTGCCAGCAGCTTAGGCCGGAACTCCTACGAGCAGTACTTC.

This clonotype was counted only a few times. This chain connects TRBV29-1 to TRBJ2-5, with 9 bases identical to TRBD1. Germline CDR1 SQVTM, CDR2 ANQGSEA. The CDR3 length is 14 residues. J gave up 12 bases and V 4 bases, and 15 bases lay outside the gene matches. This chain's CDR3 is CSVGSFGTGGAEYF. For the CDR3, the DNA is TGCAGCGTTGGGTCGTTTGGAACAGGGGGCGCGGAGTACTTC.